This T cell receptor beta chain is drawn from a study of tumor and adjacent non-tumor tissue in lung cancer. Germline CDR1 and CDR2: SGHAT and FQNNGV. The CDR3 length is 12 residues. As regards this clonotype: An end of the junction differs from the germline gene, which may be a read error.

TCRbeta libraries were built with three rounds of nested PCR, modified from ARM-PCR. One entry per CDR3 protein results from TCRdb running MiXCR on the multiplex PCR reads. The table has 35,000 to 55,000 distinct CDR3 sequences, 60% to 65% seen once. RNA was extracted from bulk tissue without any cell sorting. More than 3 cm separated this lung sample from the edge of the tumor. Sequences were obtained from distant non-tumor lung tissue. V gene TRBV11-2 combines with J gene TRBJ2-1; TRBD2 aligns across 11 bases. The sequence was obtained from a woman in her forties with non-small cell lung cancer. The CDR3, as DNA: TGTGCCAGTAGCTCACTAGCGGGAGATGGGTTCTTC. Translation gives CASSSLAGDGFF. The full variable domain, completed using reference TRBV11-2 and TRBJ2-1, is EAGVAQSPRYKIIEKRQSVAFWCNPISGHATLYWYQQILGQGPKLLIQFQNNGVVDDSQLPKDRFSAERLKGVDSTLKIQPAKLEDSAVYLCASSSLAGDGFFGPGTRLTVL.